Here is one TCR beta chain with its context. The time point here: pretreatment peripheral blood. TCRdb's copy holds only in-frame clones and misses some; the assay was immunoSEQ multiplex PCR. The sample lists just under 50,000 clones; roughly 80% were seen once. These data originate in a study of PD-L1 blockade in urothelial cancer. Turning to the study itself: Blood analysis occurred 3 weeks (second dose) and 6 weeks after treatment start.

Trimming removed 1 base at V and 5 bases at J, with 19 bases between. The CDR3 extends over 17 amino acids. CDR1 and CDR2 from the germline V gene are LGHNA and YSLEER. The V gene is TRBV4-3, the J gene TRBJ2-3; tentative D call: TRBD2 (5 bases). This clonotype originated in a man between 70 and 80 years old with urothelial cancer. The sample in question was PBMCs, obtained around atezolizumab (anti-PD-L1) treatment. The CDR3 DNA follows: TGCGCCAGCAGCCAAGCAGTCACTAGTTTTCAAGTAGATACGCAGTATTTT. Translated, it gives CASSQAVTSFQVDTQYF.